This T cell receptor beta chain originates from a study of T cells in localized non-small cell lung cancer. In regard to this clone: Its specificity is unknown.

Study observations and caveats: Sequencing was restricted to one tumor region; therefore, heterogeneity remains possible. There were a median around 53 of the top 100 tumor clones appearing in adjacent lung.

TCRdb keeps only in-frame clones here, not all; method: immunoSEQ multiplex PCR. In the table there are some 82,000 clones, around 80% of which are singletons. V was clipped by 4 bases and J by 1 base, with 11 bases between them. The CDR3 is 15 amino acids. Germline V CDR1 and CDR2: SGHRS, YFSETQ. The chain has TRBV5-1 and TRBJ2-2, with D possibly matching TRBD1 (5 bases). Source: PBMCs, taken before any cancer treatment. The clonotype originates from a man aged 35-69 years with stage II squamous cell lung carcinoma. CDR3 in DNA: TGCGCCAGCAGCGTCGGACACCAGAACACCGGGGAGCTGTTTTTT. As protein: CASSVGHQNTGELFF.